The 18 T cell receptor beta chains presented below share a single source sample, sequenced in a study of beta chain features in type 1 diabetes. The isolated RNA, all of it, was reverse transcribed, so expressed TCRB transcripts were what got sequenced. The table came from immunoSEQ multiplex PCR; TCRdb's copy has only in-frame clones and leaves some out. The sample holds more than 350,000 clones, approximately 10% seen once. What was sequenced was naive CD4+ T cells from blood. The receptors were gathered from a woman under 30 in good health.

The V call is TRBV15, the J call TRBJ2-7, with a tentative D call TRBD1 (6 bases). The V and J ends lost 5 bases and 4 bases respectively, with 12 bases between them. This CDR3 has 13 residues. Germline values: CDR1 LNHNV, CDR2 YYDKDF (reference sequence). DNA for the CDR3: TGTGCCACCAGCCCCAGGGGCCGTTACGAGCAGTACGTC. Residues: CATSPRGRYEQYV.

The chain combines TRBV15 with TRBJ1-2; no reliable D call. The CDR3 runs 14 residues. CDR1 is LNHNV and CDR2 is YYDKDF in the germline V gene (reference sequence). V lost 0 bases, J lost 1 base, and 6 bases lay in between. The CDR3 sequence: CATSRDVHNYGYTF. CDR3 bases: TGTGCCACCAGCAGAGACGTACATAACTATGGCTACACCTTC.

This clone was picked up a small number of times. In DNA form, the CDR3 reads TGTGCCAGCAGCGCATTCGCCAGGATGGGCGGAGAGACCCAGTACTTC. It encodes CASSAFARMGGETQYF. The rearrangement joins TRBV5-6 to TRBJ2-5; D not resolved. Germline loops: CDR1 SGHDT, CDR2 YYEEEE. The CDR3 is 16 residues long. Trimming took off 4 bases at V and 4 bases at J, with 20 bases between the two ends.

This clone appeared a few times. The genes are TRBV5-4 and TRBJ1-4; TRBD1 aligns across 7 bases. The CDR3 length is 14 residues. Germline trimming cut 2 bases from V and 7 bases from J; bases unmatched to any gene: 5. CDR1 SGHNT and CDR2 YYREEE come from the germline V gene (reference sequence). CDR3 DNA: TGTGCCAGCAGCTTACAGGGGACGGCTGAAAAACTGTTTTTT. It codes for CASSLQGTAEKLFF.

This clone was recorded a few times. The chain couples TRBV2 to TRBJ1-5; D unresolved. V was cut by 3 bases and J by 7 bases, with 13 bases left in between. The CDR3 spans 14 residues. Germline loops: CDR1 SNHLY, CDR2 FYNNEI. Written as DNA, the CDR3 is TGTGCCAGCAGTGACTACGGGCGGGGACAGCCCCAGCATTTT. Protein product: CASSDYGRGQPQHF.

This clone occurred a few times. The chain carries TRBV4-2 and TRBJ1-3; 8 bases map to TRBD1. The CDR3 runs 17 residues. In germline, CDR1 is LGHNA, CDR2 YNFKEQ. Trimming cost V 3 bases and J 0 bases; bases outside gene matches: 7. CDR3 amino acids: CASSQGQVLSSGNTIYF. The CDR3 nucleotides are TGTGCCAGCAGCCAGGGACAGGTCCTTAGCTCTGGAAACACCATATATTTT.

This clone showed up just a few times. The chain employs TRBV5-1 and TRBJ1-1; no firm D call. The CDR3 covers 13 residues. CDR1 and CDR2 (germline): SGHRS, YFSETQ. V lost 0 bases to trimming and J lost 4 bases, with 7 bases between them. The CDR3 nucleotides are TGCGCCAGCAGCTTGGGATTGGGCACTGAAGCTTTCTTT. This translates into CASSLGLGTEAFF.

In this sample, this clone turned up a few times. The rearrangement uses TRBV6-1 and TRBJ2-7, with D uncertain. The V end was cut by 0 bases, the J end by 4 bases, with 16 bases between. CDR3 length equals 16 residues. CDR1 MNHNS and CDR2 SASEGT come from the germline V gene. CDR3 DNA sequence: TGTGCCAGCAGTGAAGCGTCATCAGGTTCCGGATACGAGCAGTACGTC. This encodes CASSEASSGSGYEQYV.

This sequence joins TRBV7-2 and TRBJ1-4; unclear D gene. V shed 1 base and J shed 7 bases, with 10 bases lying between them. This CDR3 is built from 14 residues. Germline V CDR1 and CDR2: SGHTA, FQGNSA. The CDR3 nucleotides are TGTGCCAGCAGCTTAGGTGGGCGCGGTGAAAAACTGTTTTTT. It encodes CASSLGGRGEKLFF.

This clone appeared a few times. The chain joins TRBV9 to TRBJ2-1; 10 nucleotides agree with TRBD2. Trimming removed 5 bases from V and 9 bases from J; junction bases left unmatched: 8. CDR1 is SGDLS, CDR2 YYNGEE, per germline. This CDR3 region has 14 residues. CDR3 nucleotide sequence: TGTGCCAGCAGGGCTAGCGGGAGTAGGAGTGAGCAGTTCTTC. Protein sequence: CASRASGSRSEQFF.

This clone has only a few counts. The chain uses TRBV6-6 and TRBJ2-7; TRBD1 aligns across 7 bases. This CDR3 comprises 14 residues. The trim removed 3 bases at V and 2 bases at J, leaving 4 bases unmatched. Germline loops: CDR1 MNHNY, CDR2 SVGAGI (reference sequence). CDR3 DNA: TGTGCCAGCAGTTATTCACAGGGGCCCTACGAGCAGTACGTC. Translated, it gives CASSYSQGPYEQYV.

In its sample, this clone was seen a few times. CDR3: CASKDFSGGTDTQYF. The CDR3 DNA follows: TGTGCCAGTAAAGACTTTAGCGGGGGAACAGATACGCAGTATTTT. The chain combines TRBV2 with TRBJ2-3; 9 bases match TRBD2. Germline V gives CDR1 SNHLY, CDR2 FYNNEI. V lost 9 bases to trimming and J lost 3 bases; unmatched junction nucleotides: 10. The CDR3 spans 15 residues.

The chain recombines TRBV27 with TRBJ1-4; D unclear. This CDR3 is 13 amino acids long. Germline V lookup: CDR1 MNHEY, CDR2 SMNVEV (reference sequence). With 5 bases removed from V and 5 bases from J, the gap between germline ends came to 9 bases. CDR3 region: CASSVRKNEKLFF. The CDR3 coding sequence is TGTGCCAGCAGTGTACGGAAAAATGAAAAACTGTTTTTT.

The chain has TRBV6-5 and TRBJ2-3; D call uncertain. The CDR3 spans 16 residues. CDR1 is MNHEY, CDR2 SVGAGI, per germline. V dropped 2 bases and J dropped 4 bases, with 16 bases sitting between them. The CDR3 spells CASSYHQAPRPDTQYF. In nucleotides, the CDR3 is TGTGCCAGCAGTTACCACCAAGCCCCCAGGCCAGATACGCAGTATTTT.

The chain recombines TRBV29-1 with TRBJ1-1, with no clear D. This CDR3 is built from 13 residues. With 3 bases removed from V and 8 bases from J, the gap between germline ends came to 16 bases. CDR1 is SQVTM and CDR2 is ANQGSEA in the germline V gene. In DNA, the CDR3 is TGCAGCGTTGAGACCGCGAAGAAGGCGGAAGCTTTCTTT. This translates into CSVETAKKAEAFF.

This clone was counted between two and nine times. The chain links TRBV7-8 to TRBJ2-3, with D perhaps TRBD1 (6 bases). Looked up from germline, CDR1 is SGHVS and CDR2 is FQNEAQ. The length of the CDR3 is 17 residues. Trimming took off 5 bases at V and 0 bases at J, with 18 bases between the two ends. The CDR3 reads CASSRGPAGASTDTQYF. The CDR3 region has the DNA TGTGCCAGCAGCCGGGGCCCGGCAGGGGCTAGCACAGATACGCAGTATTTT.

The V gene is TRBV4-2, the J gene TRBJ1-1, with D maybe TRBD1 (5 bases). This CDR3 contains 15 residues. The germline gives CDR1 LGHNA, CDR2 YNFKEQ. Between the trimmed V and J ends, which lost 4 bases and 3 bases, there was a span of 15 bases. CDR3 nucleotide sequence: TGTGCCAGCAGCCGAGGACATGGACCTGACACTGAAGCTTTCTTT. Translating it yields CASSRGHGPDTEAFF.

The CDR3 is CASSLGKISEAFF. CDR3 DNA sequence: TGTGCCAGCTCCCTCGGGAAAATATCTGAAGCTTTCTTT. V gene TRBV18 combines with J gene TRBJ1-1, with D unclear. Germline V gives CDR1 KGHSH, CDR2 LQKENI. The CDR3 spans 13 residues. The germline V and J ends were trimmed by 6 bases and 6 bases, with 14 bases remaining between them.